This T cell receptor beta chain derives from a study of blood T cell repertoires in COVID-19. Background on the study: Italy, Spain and the United States were the sources of the convalescent and acute COVID-19 samples. The analysed material was cDNA or gDNA that came from T cells, B-cell-depleted T cells, or PBMCs.

The CDR3 totals 15 residues. The V gene's germline CDR1 is SEHNR and CDR2 FQNEAQ (reference sequence). The V gene end was trimmed by 3 bases and the J gene end by 5 bases; junction bases not matched to a gene: 7. This clone was seen just once. Methods used by the authors: Reference gene primer amplification gave nucleated cell count estimates. Clones were read by immunoSEQ multiplex PCR, and TCRdb kept only the in-frame ones, dropping some. V and J calls plus clone size are reproduced from that table; the DNA served to infer D and trimming. The sample shows about 120,000 clones, more than 75% of them seen only once.

This TCR came from a woman between 50 and 59 years old with acute or convalescent COVID-19. Sample: peripheral blood. The V call is TRBV7-9, the J call TRBJ1-5; TRBD1 matches at 7 bases. This CDR3 reads CASSFGRGGDQPQHF. The CDR3, as DNA: TGTGCCAGCAGCTTCGGGAGAGGGGGCGATCAGCCCCAGCATTTT.